This T cell receptor beta chain was sequenced for a study of radiotherapy plus CTLA-4 blockade in lung cancer. General study results and limits: Tumor-derived TCR clones expanded in blood after radiotherapy plus ipilimumab.

As regards this clone: Its target is unknown.

In chemo-refractory metastatic non-small-cell lung cancer, patients got ipilimumab CTLA-4 blockade together with focal radiation. Here immunoSEQ multiplex PCR was the method, and the copy in TCRdb shows in-frame clones only, minus some. The sample yields more than 90,000 clones, 70% to 90% seen once. This TCR was recovered from a human donor with non-small cell lung cancer that progressed on radiotherapy plus ipilimumab. The sample consisted of peripheral blood, taken from a patient treated with radiotherapy plus ipilimumab.

The CDR3 spells CASRPFTTGNTIYF. Here the CDR3 DNA reads TGTGCCAGCAGGCCTTTCACAACTGGAAACACCATATATTTT. The chain recombines TRBV6-5 with TRBJ1-3; D unresolved. Trimming took off 6 bases at V and 2 bases at J, with 11 bases between the two ends. This CDR3 has 14 residues. Looked up from germline, CDR1 is MNHEY and CDR2 is SVGAGI.